The 23 T cell receptor beta chains listed next were all sequenced from one sample in a study of T cells in Graves' hyperthyroidism and ophthalmopathy. There were TCR beta CDR3 regions amplified from RNA transcripts. TCR CDR3 regions were first amplified by RT-PCR with HTBI primers. TCRdb re-called the multiplex PCR reads through MiXCR, storing one row per CDR3 protein. Of around 420,000 distinct CDR3 sequences in the sample, about 15% were seen once. Source material: blood. Receptors originate from a woman under 30 with Graves' hyperthyroidism.

This clonotype occurred a few times. V is TRBV4-3 and J is TRBJ1-1; D might be TRBD1 (6 bases). CDR1 and CDR2 from the germline V gene are LGHNA and YSLEER. V was clipped by 0 bases and J by 5 bases, with 16 bases between them. The CDR3 is made up of 16 amino acids. DNA of the CDR3: TGCGCCAGCAGCCAAGATCCCCAACTAAGGGGGACTGAAGCTTTCTTT. It is translated as CASSQDPQLRGTEAFF.

This clonotype was observed many times. The rearrangement joins TRBV10-3 to TRBJ2-1; D might be TRBD1 or TRBD2, each matching 6 bases. V lost 7 bases, J lost 5 bases, and 12 bases lay in between. This CDR3 is built from 13 residues. The germline CDR1 and CDR2 sequences are ENHRY and SYGVKD. CDR3 region: CAIKGVADNEQFF. The DNA of the CDR3 is TGTGCCATCAAGGGGGTAGCGGACAATGAGCAGTTCTTC.

In its sample, this clonotype was seen many times. This chain uses TRBV28 with TRBJ2-1; 10 positions match TRBD1. Per the germline V gene, CDR1 is MDHEN and CDR2 is SYDVKM. The CDR3 loop spans 15 amino acids. The V gene end was trimmed by 7 bases and the J gene end by 9 bases; junction bases not matched to a gene: 12. The CDR3 DNA follows: TGTGCCAGCAAAACCCCGGGACAGGGGAGGGGTGAGCAGTTCTTC. Translated: CASKTPGQGRGEQFF.

This clonotype appeared many times. The chain uses TRBV6-1 and TRBJ1-2, with no clear D. Trimming cost V 6 bases and J 8 bases, with 13 bases left between them. Germline assignment: CDR1 MNHNS and CDR2 SASEGT. The CDR3 has 12 residues. The CDR3 protein is CASSPGEWGYTF. CDR3 bases: TGTGCCAGCAGCCCCGGGGAGTGGGGCTACACCTTC.

The V call is TRBV4-1, the J call TRBJ1-6; unclear D gene. The CDR3 runs 13 residues. V gave up 2 bases and J gave up 10 bases, with 9 bases separating them. CDR1 and CDR2 from the germline V gene are MGHRA and YSYEKL. Here the CDR3 reads CASSQPEGSPLHF. The CDR3 region has the DNA TGCGCCAGCAGCCAACCAGAGGGATCACCCCTCCACTTT.

The chain links TRBV6-1 to TRBJ1-1; D unclear. Trimming stripped 11 bases from V and 1 base from J, with 17 bases between. CDR3 length equals 14 residues. Germline CDR1 reads MNHNS; CDR2 reads SASEGT. The CDR3 DNA reads as TGTGCCTCCTCCGTGAGGGTACAGAACACTGAAGCTTTCTTT. This gives the protein CASSVRVQNTEAFF.

This clonotype was counted at least ten times. This chain uses TRBV5-1 with TRBJ1-4, with D unclear. Germline-derived CDR1 and CDR2 are SGHRS and YFSETQ. Trimming removed 1 base at V and 10 bases at J, with 5 bases between. The CDR3 spans 11 residues. Here the CDR3 DNA reads TGCGCCAGCAGCTTGCAGAGAAAACTGTTTTTT. It encodes CASSLQRKLFF.

This chain uses TRBV27 with TRBJ2-1; 11 bases align to TRBD1. J gave up 6 bases and V 1 base, and 8 bases lay outside the gene matches. Germline loops: CDR1 MNHEY, CDR2 SMNVEV (reference sequence). The CDR3 loop spans 17 amino acids. The CDR3 loop reads CASSLFAFGTGGNEQFF. The CDR3 nucleotides are TGTGCCAGCAGTTTATTCGCATTCGGGACAGGGGGCAATGAGCAGTTCTTC.

This clonotype was seen many times. CDR3 in amino acids: CASSPVGSNTEAFF. CDR3 sequence (DNA): TGTGCCAGCAGCCCGGTGGGGAGTAACACTGAAGCTTTCTTT. V is TRBV3-1 and J is TRBJ1-1; D not resolved. Germline V CDR1 and CDR2: LGHDT, YNNKEL (reference sequence). The length of the CDR3 is 14 residues. V lost 4 bases to trimming and J lost 2 bases, with 11 bases between them.

In this sample, this clonotype turned up many times. V gene TRBV10-3 combines with J gene TRBJ1-2, with D possibly being TRBD1 (5 bases). This CDR3 has 13 residues. V was pared by 9 bases and J by 2 bases, with 13 bases between. Per the germline V gene, CDR1 is ENHRY and CDR2 is SYGVKD. DNA for the CDR3: TGTGCCATAAAGGACACCCAGAACTATGGCTACACCTTC. Translating gives CAIKDTQNYGYTF.

In this sample, this clonotype turned up a few times. This sequence joins TRBV5-4 and TRBJ2-5, with a possible D match to TRBD2 (6 bases). The germline V gene encodes CDR1 SGHNT and CDR2 YYREEE (reference sequence). The CDR3 has 13 amino acids. Trimming removed 2 bases at V and 5 bases at J, with 10 bases between. CDR3 nucleotides: TGTGCCAGCAGCTTTGGAGGGGACGAGACCCAGTACTTC. It translates to CASSFGGDETQYF. The full variable domain, completed using reference TRBV5-4 and TRBJ2-5, is ETGVTQSPTHLIKTRGQQVTLRCSSQSGHNTVSWYQQALGQGPQFIFQYYREEENGRGNFPPRFSGLQFPNYSSELNVNALELDDSALYLCASSFGGDETQYFGPGTRLLVL.

As concerns this clonotype: Being one base from a much bigger clone, this may be a read error. The rearrangement links TRBV20-1 to TRBJ2-3, with D unresolved. The length of the CDR3 is 13 residues. Germline lookup yields CDR1 DFQATT and CDR2 SNEGSKA (reference sequence). V dropped 2 bases and J dropped 4 bases, with 10 bases sitting between them. The CDR3 protein is CSARPSLADTQYF. The DNA of the CDR3 is TGCAGTGCTAGACCGTCTCTCGCAGATACGCAGTATTTT.

This clonotype was observed at least ten times. Here the CDR3 reads CASSLDGQIITYEQYF. Here the CDR3 DNA reads TGTGCCAGCAGCTTAGATGGACAGATCATAACCTACGAGCAGTACTTC. The chain is built from TRBV7-8 and TRBJ2-7; possible D gene TRBD1, 6 bases. The germline V and J ends were trimmed by 1 base and 2 bases, with 15 bases remaining between them. The germline gives CDR1 SGHVS, CDR2 FQNEAQ. The CDR3 runs to 16 residues.

The V call is TRBV6-2 or TRBV6-3, the J call TRBJ1-2; D gene ambiguous. V was clipped by 6 bases and J by 4 bases, with 12 bases between them. Germline CDR1 MNHEY, CDR2 SVGEGT. There are 13 residues in the CDR3. DNA for the CDR3: TGTGCCAGCAGGACCGATCCACCCTATGGCTACACCTTC. Its translation: CASRTDPPYGYTF.

In its sample, this clonotype was seen many times. The genes are TRBV20-1 and TRBJ2-5; D call uncertain. V was cut by 0 bases and J by 2 bases, with 1 base left in between. The length of the CDR3 is 11 residues. Germline assignment: CDR1 DFQATT and CDR2 SNEGSKA (reference sequence). CDR3 in DNA: TGCAGTGCTAGAGATCAAGAGACCCAGTACTTC. It translates to CSARDQETQYF.

This clonotype came up a few times. The chain carries TRBV5-1 and TRBJ1-2; D remains ambiguous. CDR1 is SGHRS, CDR2 YFSETQ, per germline. V lost 3 bases and J lost 12, with 12 bases in between. The CDR3 spans 11 residues. In DNA, the CDR3 is TGCGCCAGCAGCTCCGGCACGGCTAACACCTTC. It yields the protein CASSSGTANTF.

This clonotype was picked up many times. V gene TRBV29-1 combines with J gene TRBJ2-3; D is tentatively TRBD1 or TRBD2 (5 bases each). V was trimmed by 4 bases and J by 4 bases, leaving 15 bases between them. The CDR3 loop spans 14 amino acids. The germline V gene has CDR1 SQVTM and CDR2 ANQGSEA. CDR3 in DNA: TGCAGCGTTGTGTTAGGGACGGACCCAGATACGCAGTATTTT. This codes for CSVVLGTDPDTQYF.

This clonotype was seen many times. This sequence joins TRBV5-6 and TRBJ2-5; 9 bases fit TRBD1. The CDR3 totals 15 residues. Germline V gives CDR1 SGHDT, CDR2 YYEEEE. J lost 5 bases, V lost 4 bases, and 9 bases had no gene match. As DNA, the CDR3 is TGTGCCAGCAGCCACTGGACAGGGGCTGCGGAGACCCAGTACTTC. Translated: CASSHWTGAAETQYF.

This clonotype was observed many times. CDR3 nucleotide sequence: TGTGCCAGCAGCGGAAGGACTAGCCCGAACACAGATACGCAGTATTTT. This encodes CASSGRTSPNTDTQYF. The gene calls are TRBV6-1 and TRBJ2-3, with 8 bases that match TRBD2. After removal of 6 bases from V and 2 bases from J, the junction contained 10 bases not matched to a gene. CDR1 and CDR2 (germline): MNHNS, SASEGT. The CDR3 is 16 residues long.

This clonotype was seen ten or more times. V and J are TRBV28 and TRBJ2-6; no definite D call. Germline V CDR1 and CDR2: MDHEN, SYDVKM. The V gene lost 5 bases and the J gene lost 0 bases, with 8 bases spanning the gap. CDR3 size: 15 residues. CDR3 DNA: TGTGCCAGCAGTCGGCCAAGCTCTGGGGCCAACGTCCTGACTTTC. The encoded protein is CASSRPSSGANVLTF.

This clonotype showed up many times. This chain uses TRBV7-2 with TRBJ1-6; D gene unclear. Germline CDR1 reads SGHTA; CDR2 reads FQGNSA. This CDR3 spans 16 amino acids. Trimming removed 2 bases at V and 5 bases at J, with 13 bases between. The CDR3, as DNA: TGTGCCAGCAGCTTATTGGAAAACAGCCATAATTCACCCCTCCACTTT. Its translation: CASSLLENSHNSPLHF.

Details on this clonotype: Given a much more abundant clone one base away, this may be a read error. The chain uses TRBV7-9 and TRBJ1-1; D unresolved. This CDR3 is 15 amino acids long. CDR1 SEHNR and CDR2 FQNEAQ come from the germline V gene (reference sequence). Trimming cost V 5 bases and J 1 base, with 14 bases left between them. The CDR3 is CASSEWGSGNTEAFF. CDR3 coding DNA: TGTGCCAGCAGCGAATGGGGTAGTGGGAACACTGAAGCTTTCTTT.

This clonotype has ten or more counts. The V and J genes are TRBV11-2 and TRBJ2-1, with a tentative D call TRBD2 (6 bases). Germline assignment: CDR1 SGHAT and CDR2 FQNNGV. The CDR3 is 16 amino acids. V lost 5 bases and J 4 bases, leaving 18 bases between the germline ends. For the CDR3, the DNA is TGTGCCAGCAGCCAGCCCCTGCGGGACGGATACAATGAGCAGTTCTTC. It translates to CASSQPLRDGYNEQFF. The complete variable domain, with remaining parts taken from reference TRBV11-2 and TRBJ2-1, reads EAGVAQSPRYKIIEKRQSVAFWCNPISGHATLYWYQQILGQGPKLLIQFQNNGVVDDSQLPKDRFSAERLKGVDSTLKIQPAKLEDSAVYLCASSQPLRDGYNEQFFGPGTRLTVL.